These T cell receptor beta chains were read from a single sample in a study of control samples from healthy donors and cancer patients. The table came from immunoSEQ multiplex PCR; TCRdb's copy has only in-frame clones and leaves some out. This table has approximately 170,000 clones, around 89% appearing once. Sequenced: blood. The receptors originated from a woman in her 50s in good health. CDR3s include the opening cysteine and the closing phenylalanine or tryptophan. The order of the fields is clone size, V gene, CDR3 protein. Expanded clones get a size class; other rows say once, few or many, or leave the size out.

clone_size: .
v_call: TRBV30
cdr3_aa: CAWSKKGLAGTEQFF

clone_size: .
v_call: TRBV7-3
cdr3_aa: CASSLGGAPRTDTQYF

clone_size: .
v_call: TRBV11-3
cdr3_aa: CASSFRPGLDTEQYF

clone_size: .
v_call: TRBV19
cdr3_aa: CASSIGIQRFYGYTF

clone_size: .
v_call: TRBV29-1
cdr3_aa: CSVVKETQYF

clone_size: .
v_call: TRBV29-1
cdr3_aa: CSVGGFLNTGELFF

clone_size: .
v_call: TRBV28
cdr3_aa: CASSLGDRESQPQHF

clone_size: .
v_call: TRBV4-3
cdr3_aa: CASSQLTVGVLTGGYTF

clone_size: .
v_call: TRBV28
cdr3_aa: CASRGDRLEQYF

clone_size: .
v_call: TRBV3-1/TRBV3-2
cdr3_aa: CASSPDMNTEAFF

clone_size: .
v_call: TRBV11-2
cdr3_aa: CASSLVRTGSTEAFF

clone_size: .
v_call: TRBV19
cdr3_aa: CASSIDESVVNYGYTF

clone_size: .
v_call: TRBV12-3/TRBV12-4
cdr3_aa: CASSGQGQPQHF

clone_size: .
v_call: TRBV6-1
cdr3_aa: CASSDRQGGPTKQYF

clone_size: .
v_call: TRBV10-3
cdr3_aa: CATAGSGTGGKETQYF

clone_size: once
v_call: TRBV9
cdr3_aa: CASSVELAGDPGNEQFF

clone_size: .
v_call: TRBV4-3
cdr3_aa: CASRRGLAGSYNEQFF

clone_size: .
v_call: TRBV4-3
cdr3_aa: CASSQPGLAGGNPYNEQFF

clone_size: .
v_call: TRBV29-1
cdr3_aa: CSVEDLGGPGANVLTF

clone_size: .
v_call: TRBV9
cdr3_aa: CASSVDGSTNTGELFF

clone_size: few
v_call: TRBV11-2
cdr3_aa: CASSFQGLVSYTF

clone_size: .
v_call: TRBV30
cdr3_aa: CAWTREGRTEAFF

clone_size: .
v_call: TRBV18
cdr3_aa: CASSPPSGGFGNIQYF

clone_size: .
v_call: TRBV4-1
cdr3_aa: CASSLGQGGDTEAFF

clone_size: .
v_call: TRBV9
cdr3_aa: CASSLSPNTGELFF

clone_size: .
v_call: TRBV28
cdr3_aa: CASSLLWGGDSSYEQYF

clone_size: few
v_call: TRBV10-3
cdr3_aa: CAISESLSGVGEQYF

clone_size: .
v_call: TRBV24-1
cdr3_aa: CATSGQGDQPQHF

clone_size: few
v_call: TRBV4-1
cdr3_aa: CASSGQGGYEQYF

clone_size: few
v_call: TRBV19
cdr3_aa: CASTSTDLGANVLTF

clone_size: once
v_call: TRBV5-1
cdr3_aa: CASSLIPVGSSYNEQFF

clone_size: .
v_call: TRBV19
cdr3_aa: CASRMRGSGEQYF

clone_size: .
v_call: TRBV4-3
cdr3_aa: CASSQDRPSGRGTGELFF

clone_size: .
v_call: TRBV21-1
cdr3_aa: CASSTRDTSETQYF

clone_size: .
v_call: TRBV28
cdr3_aa: CASSLPGANTEAFF

clone_size: few
v_call: TRBV7-9
cdr3_aa: CASSLEGQGGPGELFF

clone_size: .
v_call: TRBV5-1
cdr3_aa: CASSTVPGQGSIYNEQFF

clone_size: .
v_call: TRBV11-2
cdr3_aa: CASSRFGRRDSNQPQHF

clone_size: .
v_call: TRBV6-1
cdr3_aa: CASSESIGLAKNIQYF

clone_size: .
v_call: TRBV28
cdr3_aa: CASSEWTGAYNSPLHF

clone_size: .
v_call: TRBV4-1
cdr3_aa: CASSRTPQETQYF

clone_size: .
v_call: TRBV27
cdr3_aa: CASSFPRDTFQFF

clone_size: .
v_call: TRBV14
cdr3_aa: CASSQGGVSGGYTF

clone_size: .
v_call: TRBV9
cdr3_aa: CASSVDPGINYGYTF

clone_size: .
v_call: TRBV10-3
cdr3_aa: CAISAGVDGAYEQYF